The clone carrying this TCR beta chain was seen ten or more times. The target antigen is unknown. Profiles of TCR beta VDJ and CDR3 were generated from a genomic DNA template. TCRdb fed the reads into MiXCR, producing one record per CDR3 protein. The sample holds 150,000 or so distinct CDR3 sequences, 40% to 55% seen once. This entry comes from a study of CD8+CD57+ T cells in acquired aplastic anemia. Overall study context: Sorted cells (CD4+ and CD8+) yielded DNA amounts that averaged roughly 3.5 ug. Broader study findings: Some 29 shared CD8+ CDR3s appeared highly expressed within patients' immunodominant clones. Patients and healthy controls showed no significant CD8+ Simpson's diversity difference.

The CDR3 extends over 14 amino acids. Between the trimmed V and J ends, which lost 3 bases and 7 bases, there was a span of 15 bases. Germline loops: CDR1 SGHNT, CDR2 YENEEA. For sequencing, patients were chosen who had shown expansion of CD8+CD57+ cells by flow cytometry. This TCR was sampled from a human donor with aplastic anemia. This chain joins TRBV11-3 and TRBJ1-2, with a weak D call TRBD1 (6 bases). Sequences were obtained from sorted CD4+, CD8+, or CD8+CD57+ T cells (not recorded which) from PBMCs. The CDR3 coding sequence is TGTGCCAGCAGCTTGAAAGGGGGTGAGGTTGGCTACACCTTC. As protein: CASSLKGGEVGYTF.